Presented here are 23 T cell receptor beta chains from one specimen sequenced in a study of identical twins (dated by TCRdb to between 2015 and 2016). Libraries were made using 5' RACE. The sequencer was an Illumina HiSeq 2000. Using fastp at Q25 and MiXCR, TCRdb reprocessed the public reads and kept productive beta chains. Every entry covers one CDR3 protein and lists the most common genes and DNA from its rows. Present in this sample are about 220,000 distinct CDR3 sequences, over 8% of which were seen just once. The ten largest make up 5% to 5.5% of the sample. The material sequenced was memory (CD45RO+) T cells sorted from blood. This specimen's cell subset or site label, per the study, means: CD45RO+ enriched T cells. The source is a woman between 18 and 30 years old in good health.

V usage is TRBV9 and J usage is TRBJ1-2, with no clear D. Germline assignment: CDR1 SGDLS and CDR2 YYNGEE. The CDR3 is 15 residues long. V lost 0 bases, J lost 4 bases, and 13 bases lay in between. DNA of the CDR3: TGTGCCAGCAGCGTAGGGGTAGGGCTGGGCTATGGCTACACCTTC. It encodes CASSVGVGLGYGYTF.

This clonotype was seen at least ten times. V and J are TRBV6-2 or TRBV6-3 and TRBJ2-5; D is undetermined. With 4 bases removed from V and 5 bases from J, the gap between germline ends came to 11 bases. Germline CDR1 is MNHEY and CDR2 is SVGEGT. This CDR3 has 13 residues. CDR3 sequence: CASSLEQLETQYF. CDR3 bases: TGTGCCAGCAGTTTGGAACAGTTGGAGACCCAGTACTTC.

In this sample, this clonotype turned up many times. The rearrangement joins TRBV4-3 to TRBJ2-7, with TRBD1 matching 7 bases. The germline CDR1 and CDR2 sequences are LGHNA and YSLEER. Unmatched junction bases numbered 6, after V lost 2 bases and J lost 5 bases. The CDR3 runs to 14 residues. CDR3 residues: CASSQMTGRHEQYF. Written as DNA, the CDR3 is TGCGCCAGCAGCCAAATGACAGGGCGGCACGAGCAGTACTTC.

V and J are TRBV7-2 and TRBJ2-7; 8 nucleotides line up with TRBD2. CDR3 length: 13 residues. Germline loops: CDR1 SGHTA, CDR2 FQGNSA. The trim removed 7 bases at V and 5 bases at J, leaving 7 bases unmatched. CDR3 region: CASTSGSAHEQYF. In DNA, the CDR3 is TGTGCCAGCACCAGCGGGAGTGCCCACGAGCAGTACTTC.

The chain carries TRBV7-8 and TRBJ2-5; 8 bases agree with TRBD2. The germline gives CDR1 SGHVS, CDR2 FQNEAQ. V was pared by 10 bases and J by 2 bases, with 3 bases of the junction left unmatched. The CDR3 totals 12 residues. As DNA, the CDR3 is TGTGCCACCGGGGGGGGACAAGAGACCCAGTACTTC. This gives the protein CATGGGQETQYF.

This clonotype was observed a few times. The gene calls are TRBV6-1 and TRBJ1-1, with a tentative D call TRBD1 (6 bases). Germline CDR1 reads MNHNS; CDR2 reads SASEGT. Between the trimmed V and J ends, which lost 7 bases and 10 bases, there was a span of 19 bases. This CDR3 is 13 amino acids long. CDR3 loop: CASTPTGQGGAFF. The DNA for the CDR3 is TGTGCCAGCACTCCAACAGGGCAAGGGGGAGCTTTCTTT.

The rearrangement joins TRBV12-3 or TRBV12-4 to TRBJ1-6, with 10 bases fitting TRBD1. The V and J ends lost 8 bases and 9 bases, in that order; junction bases with no gene match: 4. CDR3 length: 13 amino acids. The CDR3 DNA reads TGTGCCAGCGTCCGGGACAGGGGTTCACCCCTCCACTTT. Encoded protein: CASVRDRGSPLHF.

This clonotype occurred many times. CDR3 DNA: TGTGCCAGCAGCCAAGAGCTAGCGGGAGCGTCCTACAATGAGCAGTTCTTC. As protein: CASSQELAGASYNEQFF. The chain uses TRBV4-2 and TRBJ2-1; 10 positions agree with TRBD2. Germline CDR1 is LGHNA and CDR2 is YNFKEQ. After removal of 0 bases from V and 1 base from J, the junction contained 3 bases not matched to a gene. The CDR3 is made up of 17 amino acids.

The chain combines TRBV6-5 with TRBJ2-1, with D possibly TRBD2 on 7 matching bases. V was clipped by 4 bases and J by 8 bases, with 15 bases between them. There are 14 residues in the CDR3. Germline-derived CDR1 and CDR2 are MNHEY and SVGAGI. The chain's CDR3 is CASSLLGGGDEQFF. The CDR3 nucleotides are TGTGCCAGCAGTTTGCTAGGAGGGGGGGATGAGCAGTTCTTC.

The chain couples TRBV20-1 to TRBJ2-3, with D unresolved. CDR3 length: 12 amino acids. Per the germline V gene, CDR1 is DFQATT and CDR2 is SNEGSKA (reference sequence). Between the trimmed V and J ends, which lost 6 bases and 4 bases, there was a span of 11 bases. DNA of the CDR3: TGCAGTGCCGAAAGGCAGGCAGATACGCAGTATTTT. Translating it yields CSAERQADTQYF.

A few counts support this clonotype. The chain is built from TRBV20-1 and TRBJ2-1; 8 bases are a match to TRBD2. V was pared by 2 bases and J by 7 bases, with 13 bases of the junction left unmatched. Germline V CDR1 and CDR2: DFQATT, SNEGSKA (reference sequence). This CDR3 region has 16 residues. CDR3 region: CSARPGHAGGRNEQFF. The DNA of the CDR3 is TGCAGTGCTAGACCGGGGCACGCGGGAGGCAGGAATGAGCAGTTCTTC.

This clonotype was seen at least ten times. The chain couples TRBV12-3 or TRBV12-4 to TRBJ1-1, with 8 bases identical to TRBD1. The CDR3 consists of 16 residues. V shed 6 bases, J shed 1 base, and the junction held 10 bases outside the gene matches. The CDR3: CASRFMGQAPNTEAFF. CDR3 coding DNA: TGTGCCAGCAGGTTTATGGGACAGGCCCCGAACACTGAAGCTTTCTTT.

The table lists this clonotype with many counts. The chain employs TRBV19 and TRBJ2-1; 7 bases align to TRBD2. CDR1 and CDR2 from the germline V gene are LNHDA and SQIVND (reference sequence). CDR3 length equals 16 residues. Trimming removed 4 bases from V and 0 bases from J; junction bases left unmatched: 6. As DNA, the CDR3 is TGTGCCAGTAGTACGTTGAGCGGGATCTCCTACAATGAGCAGTTCTTC. This translates into CASSTLSGISYNEQFF.

This clonotype was recorded many times. This rearrangement joins TRBV5-1 to TRBJ1-1; unclear D gene. V was pared by 0 bases and J by 0 bases, with 6 bases between. There are 14 residues in the CDR3. From germline, CDR1 is SGHRS and CDR2 YFSETQ. This CDR3 reads CASSLGVMNTEAFF. The CDR3 DNA reads as TGCGCCAGCAGCTTGGGAGTGATGAACACTGAAGCTTTCTTT.

This clonotype has more than one count but fewer than ten. The chain joins TRBV7-9 to TRBJ2-2, with D tentatively TRBD1 (6 bases). V was pared by 3 bases and J by 7 bases, with 15 bases between. The CDR3 has 15 amino acids. CDR1 is SEHNR and CDR2 is FQNEAQ in the germline V gene (reference sequence). CDR3 protein: CASSFTQGSIGELFF. The CDR3, as DNA: TGTGCCAGCAGCTTTACACAGGGATCTATCGGGGAGCTGTTTTTT.

This chain joins TRBV28 and TRBJ1-2; perhaps TRBD1 as D (5 bases). V lost 5 bases and J 10 bases, leaving 11 bases between the germline ends. Germline values: CDR1 MDHEN, CDR2 SYDVKM. The CDR3 is 11 amino acids. The CDR3 spells CASSLQAYYTF. The CDR3, as DNA: TGTGCCAGCAGTCTACAGGCCTACTACACCTTC.

This clonotype was found a few times. V is TRBV5-1 and J is TRBJ2-3; no reliable D call. The germline V gene has CDR1 SGHRS and CDR2 YFSETQ. The CDR3 covers 13 residues. The ends were cut back, 2 bases at V and 2 bases at J, with 6 bases in the middle. The CDR3 DNA reads as TGCGCCAGCAGCTTTTCGTACACAGATACGCAGTATTTT. Translated, it gives CASSFSYTDTQYF.

J is TRBJ2-4 and V is TRBV2; D remains ambiguous. The V end lost 4 bases, the J end lost 7 bases, and 14 bases lay between the germline ends. Germline V gene sequence: CDR1 SNHLY, CDR2 FYNNEI. The CDR3 covers 14 residues. Written as DNA, the CDR3 is TGTGCCAGCAGTGTCTCCTGGGATGCGAACATTCAGTACTTC. As protein: CASSVSWDANIQYF. Supplemented by reference TRBV2 and TRBJ2-4, the full variable domain reads EPEVTQTPSHQVTQMGQEVILRCVPISNHLYFYWYRQILGQKVEFLVSFYNNEISEKSEIFDDQFSVERPDGSNFTLKIRSTKLEDSAMYFCASSVSWDANIQYFGAGTRLSVL.

The gene calls are TRBV6-5 and TRBJ2-3; D may be TRBD2 (5 bases). The CDR3 is 15 residues long. Germline assignment: CDR1 MNHEY and CDR2 SVGAGI. V was trimmed by 3 bases and J by 0 bases, leaving 10 bases between them. The CDR3 DNA sequence: TGTGCCAGCAGTTATTCTGGGAGAAGCACAGATACGCAGTATTTT. It specifies CASSYSGRSTDTQYF.

This clonotype was found a few times. CDR3 residues: CSAADRGGNTEAFF. CDR3 sequence (DNA): TGCAGTGCGGCTGACAGGGGTGGGAACACTGAAGCTTTCTTT. V usage is TRBV20-1 and J usage is TRBJ1-1, with 8 nucleotides matching TRBD1. Germline V gene lookup returns CDR1 DFQATT and CDR2 SNEGSKA (reference sequence). This CDR3 has 14 residues. V lost 6 bases and J lost 1; bases outside the gene matches: 7.

V is TRBV12-3 or TRBV12-4 and J is TRBJ2-1; 12 positions agree with TRBD2. After removal of 3 bases from V and 3 bases from J, the junction contained 3 bases not matched to a gene. This CDR3 comprises 16 residues. This CDR3 is CASSFSGLAGYNEQFF. The CDR3 coding sequence is TGTGCCAGCAGTTTTTCGGGACTAGCGGGCTACAATGAGCAGTTCTTC.

V is TRBV2 and J is TRBJ2-7; the D is unclear. The CDR3 sequence is 11 residues long. The V and J ends lost 4 bases and 4 bases respectively, with 5 bases between them. CDR1 SNHLY and CDR2 FYNNEI come from the germline V gene. The CDR3 loop reads CASSGFYEQYF. In nucleotides, the CDR3 is TGTGCCAGCAGTGGGTTTTACGAGCAGTACTTC.

The chain combines TRBV20-1 with TRBJ1-1; 10 bases are shared with TRBD1. The CDR3 has 15 amino acids. V lost 6 bases and J lost 3; bases outside the gene matches: 10. The germline CDR1 and CDR2 sequences are DFQATT and SNEGSKA (reference sequence). CDR3 sequence: CSAAGQGGRDTEAFF. The CDR3 DNA reads TGCAGTGCGGCTGGACAGGGGGGGAGGGACACTGAAGCTTTCTTT.